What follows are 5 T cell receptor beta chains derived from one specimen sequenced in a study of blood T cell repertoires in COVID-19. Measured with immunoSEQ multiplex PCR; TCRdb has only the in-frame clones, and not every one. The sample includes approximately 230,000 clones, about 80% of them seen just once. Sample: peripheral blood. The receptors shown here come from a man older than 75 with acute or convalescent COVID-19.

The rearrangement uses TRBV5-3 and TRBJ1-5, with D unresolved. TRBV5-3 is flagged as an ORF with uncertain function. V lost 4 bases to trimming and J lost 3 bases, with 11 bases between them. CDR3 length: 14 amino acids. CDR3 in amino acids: CARSPRGHNQPQHF. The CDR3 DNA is TGTGCCAGAAGCCCTCGAGGTCACAATCAGCCCCAGCATTTT.

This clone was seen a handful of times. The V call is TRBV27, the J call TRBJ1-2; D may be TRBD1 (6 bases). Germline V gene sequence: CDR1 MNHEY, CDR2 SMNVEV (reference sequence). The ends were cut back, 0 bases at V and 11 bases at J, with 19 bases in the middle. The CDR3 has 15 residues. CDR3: CASSLSSRGWSKYTF. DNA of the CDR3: TGTGCCAGCAGTTTATCGTCGAGGGGGTGGAGCAAGTACACCTTC.

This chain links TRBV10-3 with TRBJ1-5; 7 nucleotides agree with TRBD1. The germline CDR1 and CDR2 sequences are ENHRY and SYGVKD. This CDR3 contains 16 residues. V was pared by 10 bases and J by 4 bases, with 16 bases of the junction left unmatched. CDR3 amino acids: CATRGSTGQINQPQHF. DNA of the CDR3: TGTGCCACCAGGGGTTCAACGGGACAGATTAATCAGCCCCAGCATTTT.

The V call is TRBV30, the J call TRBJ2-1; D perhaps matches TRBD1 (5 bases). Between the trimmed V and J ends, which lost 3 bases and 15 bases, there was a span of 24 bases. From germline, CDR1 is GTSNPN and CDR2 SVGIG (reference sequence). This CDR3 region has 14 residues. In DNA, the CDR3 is TGTGCCTGGAGCGAGATTCGACTGCGATGGGGCCCGTTCTTC. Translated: CAWSEIRLRWGPFF.

The CDR3 DNA is TGTGCCAGCAGCCCCTTTCGGAATCAGCCCCAGCATTTT. Its translation is CASSPFRNQPQHF. The chain recombines TRBV27 with TRBJ1-5; D gene uncertain. Per germline, CDR1 MNHEY and CDR2 SMNVEV (reference sequence). The CDR3 is 13 amino acids. V dropped 6 bases and J dropped 4 bases, with 10 bases sitting between them.